What follows describes a single TCR beta chain. Its antigen is not yet known. It has no much larger one-base neighbor in the sample; base qualities were not kept. The germline V gene yields SGHRS for CDR1 and YFSETQ for CDR2. Trimming takes 3 bases off V and 8 bases off J; junction bases not matched to a gene: 5. Spanning cysteine to phenylalanine, the CDR3 consists of 13 amino acids. Just CDR3 DNA is preserved here, 39 bases in frame from base 1. The entry originates in a study of T cell responses to AZD1222 COVID-19 vaccine (dated by TCRdb to 2020 to 2023). About the full investigation: TCR sequencing was performed for more than 230 trial participants, of whom about 210 were given two doses of AZD1222 and around 25 were given two doses of MenACWY control vaccine. Trial participants were enrolled into age subgroups of 18-55, 56-69 and 70-plus years, which contained about 150, 28 and 57 TCR-sequenced participants, respectively.

Results the study describes overall, beyond this receptor: Conclusions about previously exposed vaccinees are limited, since just six AZD1222 recipients were seropositive for SARS-CoV-2 at baseline. Nearly half of unique spike-specific TCRs reportedly recognized epitopes outside regions mutated in the B.1.351 and B.1.1.7 variants. The whole spike protein was spanned by vaccine-associated CD4 TCRs, and dominant responses were seen in regions 160-218 and 743-854. Because no day 14 peak-response samples were available, the repertoires could be characterized only after the peak T cell response. Participants were mostly white British, with more females than males. The authors suggested clonal diversity may have been underestimated. The 56-69-year group was small, and its depth increase did not reach significance, likely because of low power. After two AZD1222 doses, both the breadth and the depth of spike-specific TCRs were significantly higher than at day 0 and than in MenACWY recipients.

What the time point label conveys for this sample: about 28 days (+/-7) after the second vaccine dose. AZD1222 recipients with second doses at about 4 weeks or about 12 weeks were pooled, because spike-specific TCR depth and breadth did not differ between schedules. Vaccinee samples were obtained from the UK trials COV001 and COV002, which included a single-blind randomized controlled phase 2/3 trial of AZD1222 (ChAdOx1 nCoV-19) in healthy adults. For TCRbeta chain sequencing, PBMC samples from trial participants were taken at day 0 and at day 28 after the second dose. The CDR3 regions of human TCRbeta chains were analyzed by immunosequencing. The paper's data handling went like this. TCRs in the repertoires were compared against a reference library of SARS-CoV-2-specific TCRs that had been generated with the MIRA antigen-specificity platform. Breadth was defined as the fraction of unique TCRs that were SARS-CoV-2-associated. Depth was defined as the fraction of total T cells that were SARS-CoV-2-associated. Using the MIRA data, each spike-specific TCR was mapped to the spike region that the TCR reacts to and placed in a CD4 or CD8 class. Log10-transformed breadth and depth values were compared by one-way ANOVA with Sidak's multiple comparisons tests. What TCRdb holds here is the immuneACCESS table cut down to in-frame rearrangements. Part of the clones is not present; checked against another copy, under half of the missing clones reflect an unresolved V gene, and the others are unexplained. That table is the source of V, J and clone size, and D and trimming were worked out from the DNA. Across this sample there are approximately 150,000 clones, with roughly 92% seen only once. The ten largest clones take up 9.3% of the sample.

The TCR was taken from an adult who received the AZD1222 COVID-19 vaccine. Material: peripheral blood, obtained 28 days after the second AZD1222 dose. This receptor chain uses TRBV5-1 and TRBJ1-2, with 9 bases aligning to TRBD1. The CDR3 loop reads CASSWDRARGYTF. In nucleotide form, the sequence is TGCGCCAGCAGCTGGGACAGGGCCCGCGGCTACACCTTC.